This T cell receptor beta chain was sequenced during a study of long-term antiretroviral therapy in people with HIV (dated 2022 in TCRdb). Concerning the study at large: The earliest samples were collected roughly a decade before the 2015 WHO recommendation for immediate ART, at a time when ART was usually postponed until CD4 counts fell. A retrospective serial study tested whether ART initiation and durable HIV suppression were associated with changes in peripheral blood TRB repertoire composition and diversity. A total of over 150 cryopreserved PBMC samples came from 25 to 35 adults with confirmed HIV infection and were collected serially over a mean of approximately 6 years (range 1-12). Among the 25 to 35 participants with HIV, about a dozen were female. No cross-contamination during QIAcube processing turned up in test extractions that ran a monoclonal T-cell line alongside 33 polyclonal samples.

A note on this clone: Its antigen specificity is not known. No much larger clonotype is one base removed from it; base qualities were not supplied.

The immunoSEQ hsTCRB v3.0 assay was used at survey level resolution for TRB variable region sequencing. The target sequencing depth for TRB was about 40,000-55,000 T-cell genomes per sample. TRB libraries were pooled and sequenced on an Illumina MiSeq using a v3 150-cycle kit. Per the authors' processing: Repertoire analysis was run in R within a reproducible Nextflow workflow that covered QC, data transformation and analysis. Custom analyses were implemented in LymphoSeq2, an R package for AIRR-Seq data exploration. Several samples that yielded fewer than 5000 total TRB sequences were excluded, so that approximately 200 HIV repertoires were analyzed. Among the 180 or so HIV repertoires that were kept, 59 were collected before ART initiation and some 130 were collected after ART initiation. Each repertoire was downsampled to 5000 TRB nucleotide sequences, and summary statistics were averaged across 100 downsampling iterations. The analysis kept only TRB sequences whose CDR3 regions were at least seven amino acids long. Diversity was measured with a Shannon entropy-derived clonality score and the Gini coefficient. In repertoire networks, the top 5000 CDR3 amino acid sequences were linked whenever an edit distance of one separated two sequences. Antigen specificity groups and MHC restriction were predicted for TRB CDR3 amino acid sequences with GLIPH2. Known CMV, EBV, HIV or tissue antigen associations were flagged by matching CDR3 amino acid sequences against VDJdb and McPAS-TCR. Pre-ART, post-ART and control groups were compared with Wilcoxon signed-rank tests and Holm-Bonferroni correction. The immuneACCESS repertoire file appears here via TCRdb, limited to in-frame rearrangements. These files lack a portion of the clones; in checked studies, under half of the deficit traces to unresolved V genes, and the cause of the others is not known. The DNA gave D and trimming, while V, J and clone size come from that table. This sample is represented by about 27,000 clones; 90% to 95% of them were singletons. The ten largest clones capture about 10% of the sample.

Participants were included only if at least one PBMC sample before ART initiation and at least two post-ART samples were available. All participants with HIV were treated in the United States of America. Before DNA extraction, cryopreserved samples of about 1-10 million PBMC were thawed and washed. At the time of the earliest PBMC sample, participants with HIV were aged between 23 and 54 years. PBMC samples from each participant spanned 1-4 timepoints before ART initiation and 2-8 timepoints after ART initiation, with a median of 7 samples. Serial HIV viral load, CD4+ T-cell count, ART history and demographic data were obtained for every participant. A Qiagen kit on a QIAcube was used to extract genomic DNA from unsorted PBMC, with samples processed in batches of 12. What the authors observed across the whole study: Because cell numbers in pre-ART samples were limited, unsorted PBMC were profiled instead of sorted CD4+ and CD8+ T cells. Owing to limited PBMC availability, only the TCR beta chain was sequenced, without alpha chain pairing. Narrower CDR3 length ranges were observed in HIV repertoires than in controls, and an antigen-experienced repertoire with only a slight naive shift after ART was suggested by the network structure. At every time point, the repertoire was dominated by expanded TRB clones first identified before ART initiation, although this dominance fluctuated and, in many PLHIV, declined after ART. ART initiation was associated with a significant increase in TRB diversity, but diversity stayed significantly below transplant donor controls even after long-term ART. Samples dated from the mid-2000s to the late 2010s, and the ART regimens used may be less effective than current ones. Inferences about post-ART repertoire changes are limited because no data were available on ART adherence, viral resistance or therapy changes.

The material sequenced was unsorted PBMCs, taken 7.6 years after starting antiretroviral therapy. The source of this sequence is a woman aged 35 to 49 with HIV.

CDR3 sequence: CASYRDISYEQYF. The nucleotide sequence is given as TGTGCCAGCTACCGGGACATTTCCTACGAGCAGTACTTC. This chain joins TRBV2 to TRBJ2-7; TRBD1 could be the D gene, as 6 bases match. CDR3 length: 13 amino acids, cysteine to phenylalanine. Only the CDR3 portion is preserved as DNA: 39 bases, with reading frame beginning at the first base. V loses 8 bases of germline sequence and J loses 1 base, and the interval between the two ends is 12 bases. From a lookup of the germline V gene, CDR1 and CDR2 are SNHLY and FYNNEI.